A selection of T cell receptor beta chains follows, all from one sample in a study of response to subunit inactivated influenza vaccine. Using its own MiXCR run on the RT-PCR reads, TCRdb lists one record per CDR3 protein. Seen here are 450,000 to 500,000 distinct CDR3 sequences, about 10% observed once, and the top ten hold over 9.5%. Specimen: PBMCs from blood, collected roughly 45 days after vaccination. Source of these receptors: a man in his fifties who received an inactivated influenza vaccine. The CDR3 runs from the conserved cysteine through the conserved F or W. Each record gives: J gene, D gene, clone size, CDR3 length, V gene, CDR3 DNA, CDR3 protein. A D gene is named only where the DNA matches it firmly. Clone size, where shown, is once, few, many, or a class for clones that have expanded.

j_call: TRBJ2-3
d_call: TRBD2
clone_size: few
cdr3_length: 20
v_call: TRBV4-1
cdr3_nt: TGCGCCAGCAGCCCGGGCACTAGCGGGGGGGCCCAGGGAAGCACAGATACGCAGTATTTT
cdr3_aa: CASSPGTSGGAQGSTDTQYF

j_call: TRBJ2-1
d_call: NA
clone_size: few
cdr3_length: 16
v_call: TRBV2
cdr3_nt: TGTGCCAGCAGTGAAGGTGGGGGAGGAGGTGGCGATGAGCAGTTCTTC
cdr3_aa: CASSEGGGGGGDEQFF

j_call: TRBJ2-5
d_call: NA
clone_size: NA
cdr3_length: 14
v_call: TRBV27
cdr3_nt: TGTGCCAGCAGTTTACTCGGGACGGAAGAGACCCAGTACTTC
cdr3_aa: CASSLLGTEETQYF

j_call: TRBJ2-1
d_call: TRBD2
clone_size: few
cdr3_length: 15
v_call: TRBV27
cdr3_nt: TGTGCCAGCAGTTTTGGTAGCGGGGGGACAAATGAGCAGTTCTTC
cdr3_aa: CASSFGSGGTNEQFF

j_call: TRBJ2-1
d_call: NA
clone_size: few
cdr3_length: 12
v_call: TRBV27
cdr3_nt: TGTGCCAGCTGGACTGAAAACAATGAGCAGTTCTTC
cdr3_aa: CASWTENNEQFF

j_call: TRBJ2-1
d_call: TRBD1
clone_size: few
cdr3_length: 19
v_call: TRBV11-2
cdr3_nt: TGTGCCAGCAGAGCGGCCGGGACAGGACCAACGAGCTCCTACAATGAGCAGTTCTTC
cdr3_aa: CASRAAGTGPTSSYNEQFF

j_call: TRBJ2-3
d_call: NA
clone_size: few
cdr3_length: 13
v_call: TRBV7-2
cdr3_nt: TGTGCCAGCAGCCCGTTTAGCACAGATACGCAGTATTTT
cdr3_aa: CASSPFSTDTQYF

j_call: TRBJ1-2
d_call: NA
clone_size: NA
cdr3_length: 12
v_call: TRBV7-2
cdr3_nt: TGTGCCAGCAGCTTATTGTGGGGAGGCTACACCTTC
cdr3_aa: CASSLLWGGYTF

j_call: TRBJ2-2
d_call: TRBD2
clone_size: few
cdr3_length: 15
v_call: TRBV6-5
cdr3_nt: TGTGCCAGCAGTTACTTTGGGACTAGTACCGGGGAGCTGTTTTTT
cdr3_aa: CASSYFGTSTGELFF

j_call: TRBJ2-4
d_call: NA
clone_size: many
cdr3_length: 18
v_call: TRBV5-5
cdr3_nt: TGTGCCAGCAGCAAATTCTTTTTGGACGCCGCAGCCAAAAACATTCAGTACTTC
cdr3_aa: CASSKFFLDAAAKNIQYF

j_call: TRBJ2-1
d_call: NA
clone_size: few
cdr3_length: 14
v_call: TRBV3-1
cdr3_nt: TGTGCCAGCTCCGCCGTGGGAGGCCACAATGAGCAGTTCTTC
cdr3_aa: CASSAVGGHNEQFF

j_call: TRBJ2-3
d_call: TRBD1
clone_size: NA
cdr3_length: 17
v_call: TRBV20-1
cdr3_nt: TGCAGTGTAGGGGCCATTCCGGGACAGCAATTTACAGATACGCAGTATTTT
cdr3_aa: CSVGAIPGQQFTDTQYF

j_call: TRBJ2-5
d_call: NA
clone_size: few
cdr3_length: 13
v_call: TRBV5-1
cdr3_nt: TGCGCCAGCCCTACCCCCAGGGAAGAGACCCAGTACTTC
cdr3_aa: CASPTPREETQYF

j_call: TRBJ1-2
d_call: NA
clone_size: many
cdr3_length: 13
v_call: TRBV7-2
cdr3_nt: TGTGCCAGCAGCAGAAACAGGCTCTATGGCTACACCTTC
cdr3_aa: CASSRNRLYGYTF

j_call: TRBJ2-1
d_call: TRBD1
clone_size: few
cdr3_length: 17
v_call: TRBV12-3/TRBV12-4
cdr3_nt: TGTGCCAGCAGATCTCCCCAGGGACAGGGATCCTACAATGAGCAGTTCTTC
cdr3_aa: CASRSPQGQGSYNEQFF

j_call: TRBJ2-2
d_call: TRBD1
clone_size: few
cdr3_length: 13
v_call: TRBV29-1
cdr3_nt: TGCAGCGTTCTCCGGGACAGCACCGGGGAGCTGTTTTTT
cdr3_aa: CSVLRDSTGELFF

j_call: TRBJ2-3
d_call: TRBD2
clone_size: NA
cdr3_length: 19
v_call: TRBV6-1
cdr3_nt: TGTGCCAGCAGGGAACAGGGACTAGCGGGGGCTCCATTCACAGATACGCAGTATTTT
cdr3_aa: CASREQGLAGAPFTDTQYF

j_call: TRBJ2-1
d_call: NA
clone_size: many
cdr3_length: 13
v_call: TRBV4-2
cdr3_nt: TGTGCCAGCAGCCAGGACCCCCGCAATGAGCAGTTCTTC
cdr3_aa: CASSQDPRNEQFF

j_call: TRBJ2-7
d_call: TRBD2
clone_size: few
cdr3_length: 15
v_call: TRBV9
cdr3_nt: TGTGCCAGCAGCGTAGGGGCGGGAGGGCCTTACGAGCAGTACTTC
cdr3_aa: CASSVGAGGPYEQYF

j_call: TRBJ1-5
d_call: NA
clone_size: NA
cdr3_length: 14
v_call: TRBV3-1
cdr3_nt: TGTGCCAGCAGCCCCCTAGGGGGGGATCAGCCCCAGCATTTT
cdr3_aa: CASSPLGGDQPQHF

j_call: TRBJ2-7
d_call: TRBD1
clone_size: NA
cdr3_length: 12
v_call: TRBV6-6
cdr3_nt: TGTGCCAGTGGAGGACAGGGCCACGAGCAGTACTTC
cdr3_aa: CASGGQGHEQYF

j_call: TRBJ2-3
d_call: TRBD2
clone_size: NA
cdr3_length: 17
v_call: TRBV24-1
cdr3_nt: TGTGCCACCAGTGAGCCAGGACTAGCGGTGAGCACAGAGACGCAGTATTTT
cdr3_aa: CATSEPGLAVSTETQYF

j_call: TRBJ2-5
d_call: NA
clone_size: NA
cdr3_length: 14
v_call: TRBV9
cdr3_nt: TGTGCCAGACTTGGGCGGGCCCCTGAAGACACCCAGTACTTC
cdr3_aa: CARLGRAPEDTQYF

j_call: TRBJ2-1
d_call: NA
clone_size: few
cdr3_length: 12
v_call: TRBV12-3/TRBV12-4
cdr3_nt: TGTGCCAGCAGTTCCCGACAACTACCGCAGTTCTTC
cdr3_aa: CASSSRQLPQFF

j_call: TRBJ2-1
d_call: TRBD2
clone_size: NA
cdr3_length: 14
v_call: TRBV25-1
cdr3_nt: TGTGCCAGCAGTAAACTAGCGGGGGTCAATGAGCAGTTCTTC
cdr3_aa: CASSKLAGVNEQFF

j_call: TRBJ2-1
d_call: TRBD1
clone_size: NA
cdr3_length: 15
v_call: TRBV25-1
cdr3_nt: TGTGCCAGCAGTGGCCGGGACAGCCTTTACAATGAGCAGTTCTTC
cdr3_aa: CASSGRDSLYNEQFF

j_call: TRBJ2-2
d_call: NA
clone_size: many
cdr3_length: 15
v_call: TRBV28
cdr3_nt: TGTGCCAGCAGTTTAACCTTCGAGAGTACCGGGGAGCTGTTTTTT
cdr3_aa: CASSLTFESTGELFF

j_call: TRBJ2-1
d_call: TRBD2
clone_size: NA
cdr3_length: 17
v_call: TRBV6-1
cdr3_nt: TGTGCCAGCAGCCGCACTAGCGGGGGGGCCTCCTACAATGAGCAGTTCTTC
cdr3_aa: CASSRTSGGASYNEQFF

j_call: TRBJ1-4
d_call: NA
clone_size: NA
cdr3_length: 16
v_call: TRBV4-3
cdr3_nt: TGCGCCAGCAGCCAAGATCGCGGCCGTCGTAGGGAAAAACTGTTTTTT
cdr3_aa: CASSQDRGRRREKLFF

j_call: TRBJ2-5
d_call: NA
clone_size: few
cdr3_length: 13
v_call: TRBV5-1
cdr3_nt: TGCGCCAGCAGCCAAACTAGTTTGGAGACCCAGTACTTC
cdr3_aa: CASSQTSLETQYF

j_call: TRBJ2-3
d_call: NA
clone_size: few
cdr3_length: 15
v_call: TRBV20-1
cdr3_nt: TGCAGTGCTAGAGGGCTAGCCTCCTACACAGATACGCAGTATTTT
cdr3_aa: CSARGLASYTDTQYF

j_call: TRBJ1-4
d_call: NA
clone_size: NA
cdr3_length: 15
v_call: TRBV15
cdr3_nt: TGTGCCACCAGCAGAGACAGGGTTACAAATGAAAGACTGTTTTTT
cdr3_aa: CATSRDRVTNERLFF

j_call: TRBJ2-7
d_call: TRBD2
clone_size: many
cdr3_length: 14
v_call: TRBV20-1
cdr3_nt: TGCAGTGCTAGTATCAGGCGGGAGGGCCCCGAGCAGTACTTC
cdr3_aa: CSASIRREGPEQYF

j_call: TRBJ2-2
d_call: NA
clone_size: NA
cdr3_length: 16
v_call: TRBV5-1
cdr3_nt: TGCGCCAGCAGCTTGGGTCCAGGGCTCGACACCAGGGAGCTGTTTTTT
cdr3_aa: CASSLGPGLDTRELFF

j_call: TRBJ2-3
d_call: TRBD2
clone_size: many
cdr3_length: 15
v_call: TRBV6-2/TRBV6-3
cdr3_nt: TGTGCCAGCAGTTTATTAGCGGGGGGCACAGATACGCAGTATTTT
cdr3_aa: CASSLLAGGTDTQYF

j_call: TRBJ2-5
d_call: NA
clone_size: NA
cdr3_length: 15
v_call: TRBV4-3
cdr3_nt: TGCGCCAGCAGCCATTCCGGGGGCCGCCAAGAGACCCAGTACTTC
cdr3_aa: CASSHSGGRQETQYF

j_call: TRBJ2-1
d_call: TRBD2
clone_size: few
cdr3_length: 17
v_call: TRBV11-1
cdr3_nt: TGTGCCAGCAGCTTATTGCTCTGGCGGGGGTCGGGAAATGAGCAGTTCTTC
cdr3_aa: CASSLLLWRGSGNEQFF

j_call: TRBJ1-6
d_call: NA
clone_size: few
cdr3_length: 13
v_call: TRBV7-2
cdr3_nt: TGTGCCAGCAGCTTTGGGGGCTATTCACCCCTCCACTTT
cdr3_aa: CASSFGGYSPLHF

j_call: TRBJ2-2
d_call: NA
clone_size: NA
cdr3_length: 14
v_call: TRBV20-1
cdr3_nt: TGCAGTGCTAGAGCGCGGGGAGCGGCCGGGGAGCTGTTTTTT
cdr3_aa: CSARARGAAGELFF

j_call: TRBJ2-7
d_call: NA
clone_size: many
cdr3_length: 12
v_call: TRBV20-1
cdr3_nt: TGCAGTCCCGGCGAGCTCTCCTACGAGCAGTACTTC
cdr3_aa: CSPGELSYEQYF

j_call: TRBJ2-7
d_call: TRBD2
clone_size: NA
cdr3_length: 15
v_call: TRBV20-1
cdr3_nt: TGCAGTGCTAGAGGGGGGACTAGCGGGAGCTACGAGCAGTACTTC
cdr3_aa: CSARGGTSGSYEQYF

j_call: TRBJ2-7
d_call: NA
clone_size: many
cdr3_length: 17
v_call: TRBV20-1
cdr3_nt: TGCAGTGCTAGTAGGCTAGGTTGGACGGCCAAAGAGGACGAGCAGTACTTC
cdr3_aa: CSASRLGWTAKEDEQYF

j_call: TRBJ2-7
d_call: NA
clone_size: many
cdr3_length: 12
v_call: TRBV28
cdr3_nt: TGTGCCAGCACCACGGGTTCCTACGAGCAGTACTTC
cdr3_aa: CASTTGSYEQYF

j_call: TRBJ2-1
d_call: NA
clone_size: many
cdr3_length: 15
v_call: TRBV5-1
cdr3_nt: TGCGCCAGCAGCTTGGCCGCGACAGGTTCGGGCGAGCAGTTCTTC
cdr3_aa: CASSLAATGSGEQFF

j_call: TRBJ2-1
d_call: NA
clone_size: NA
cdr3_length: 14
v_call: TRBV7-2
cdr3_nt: TGTACCAGCAGCTTAGCTCAGGTTAGCAATGAGCAGTTCTTC
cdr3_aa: CTSSLAQVSNEQFF

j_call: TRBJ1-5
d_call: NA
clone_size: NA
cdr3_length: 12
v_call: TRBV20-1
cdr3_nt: TGCAGTGCTACCCAGGCTAATCAGCCCCAGCATTTT
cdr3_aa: CSATQANQPQHF

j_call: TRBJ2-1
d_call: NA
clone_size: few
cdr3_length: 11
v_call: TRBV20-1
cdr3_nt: TGCAGTGCCACGGGACTTAATGAGCAGTTCTTC
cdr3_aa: CSATGLNEQFF

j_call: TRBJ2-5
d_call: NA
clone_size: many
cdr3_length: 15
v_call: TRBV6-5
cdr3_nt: TGTGCCAGCAGTTTTACGTCGGGGATCCAAGAGACCCAGTACTTC
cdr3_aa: CASSFTSGIQETQYF

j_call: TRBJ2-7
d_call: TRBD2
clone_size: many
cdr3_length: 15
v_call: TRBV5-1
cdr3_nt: TGCGCCAGCAGCTTAGCAGCGGGAGGTAGCTACGAGCAGTACTTC
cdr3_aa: CASSLAAGGSYEQYF

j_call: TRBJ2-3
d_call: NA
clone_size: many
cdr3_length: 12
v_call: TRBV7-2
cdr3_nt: TGTGCCAGCAGCTTAGTTGGAAATACGCAGTATTTT
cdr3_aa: CASSLVGNTQYF

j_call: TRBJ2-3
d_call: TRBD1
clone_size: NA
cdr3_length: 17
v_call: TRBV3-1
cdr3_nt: TGTGCCAGCAGCCAAATGACGCCGGGACAGCGCACAGATACGCAGTATTTT
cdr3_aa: CASSQMTPGQRTDTQYF